A selection of T cell receptor beta chains follows, all from one sample in a study. TCRdb re-called the RT-PCR reads through MiXCR, storing one row per CDR3 protein. The sample has about 680,000 distinct CDR3 sequences, 14% seen once. Source material: memory CD4+ T cells from blood. The source is a female donor in good health, serving as a healthy control. Each CDR3 is given without its conserved first and last residue. For some rows the clone size is stated as once, few or many, or as a class when expanded; others skip it.

many	TRBV12-3/TRBV12-4	TRBJ2-1	ASRLAGGNEQF
-	TRBV7-2	TRBJ2-1	ASSLILFTYNEQF
-	TRBV28	TRBJ2-7	ASTVAGGPYEQY
-	TRBV4-3	TRBJ1-1	ASKKTGDTEAF
-	TRBV24-1	TRBJ2-3	ATSDLMRVDTQY
many	TRBV9	TRBJ2-7	ASSVAPSPRQGAREQY
few	TRBV29-1	TRBJ2-7	SVDIPPYEQY
-	TRBV7-3	TRBJ2-3	ASSQRQAMTDTQY
-	TRBV7-8	TRBJ2-3	ASSLTEQGADTQY
-	TRBV3-1	TRBJ2-1	ASSQGLAGGGSEQF
-	TRBV12-3/TRBV12-4	TRBJ2-3	ASSFSWQVADSTDTQY
few	TRBV20-1	TRBJ1-4	SARGQQISNEKLF
many	TRBV12-3/TRBV12-4	TRBJ1-3	ASSPQGTLATIY
-	TRBV28	TRBJ1-2	ASMSLGREGGYT
few	TRBV10-3	TRBJ2-7	AISGFGMTSSYEQY
many	TRBV5-5	TRBJ1-2	ASSLDRDGYT
few	TRBV19	TRBJ2-3	AHIGAGGTDTQY
many	TRBV5-1	TRBJ2-1	ASTDRGGSYNEQF
many	TRBV4-3	TRBJ2-4	ASSQDQRGFGGAKNIQY
-	TRBV12-3/TRBV12-4	TRBJ1-3	ASSLGTGQGWNTIY
-	TRBV11-2	TRBJ2-7	ASSLNDQPGNEQY
few	TRBV29-1	TRBJ2-1	SVGGASGSYNEQF
-	TRBV6-2/TRBV6-3	TRBJ2-7	ASSKLAPSSRYEQY
-	TRBV2	TRBJ2-3	ASNRSPTDTQY
-	TRBV5-1	TRBJ2-2	ASSLGIGGLADTGELF
many	TRBV5-8	TRBJ2-3	ASSLAGDVDTQY
-	TRBV20-1	TRBJ1-5	SAQEDRALQPQH
many	TRBV12-3/TRBV12-4	TRBJ1-6	ASIMGTGGLSPLH
few	TRBV20-1	TRBJ2-7	SATPTGPSYEQY